The 32 T cell receptor beta chains reported below all come from one sample, sequenced in a study of T cell changes during pregnancy in multiple sclerosis. This table comes from immunoSEQ multiplex PCR, and its TCRdb copy is limited to in-frame clones, with some not included. The sample contains 75,000 to 90,000 clones, roughly nine tenths of which appear only once. The sequenced sample was PBMCs, obtained in the first trimester of pregnancy. The receptors were sampled from a female donor in good health, serving as a control in a pregnancy study. Some clones in this sample may be carry-over from other donors' samples.

V usage is TRBV19 and J usage is TRBJ1-2; 9 nucleotides match TRBD1. Germline V lookup: CDR1 LNHDA, CDR2 SQIVND (reference sequence). The CDR3 is 15 residues long. The trim removed 3 bases at V and 5 bases at J, leaving 7 bases unmatched. CDR3 protein: CASSIGTGKGYGYTF. CDR3 DNA: TGTGCCAGTAGTATTGGGACAGGGAAAGGGTATGGCTACACCTTC.

The chain combines TRBV5-1 with TRBJ2-7, with D perhaps matching TRBD1 (5 bases). The CDR3 totals 14 residues. V lost 2 bases and J 2 bases, leaving 11 bases between the germline ends. In germline, CDR1 is SGHRS, CDR2 YFSETQ. The CDR3 DNA is TGCGCCAGCAGCTTAACAGGTACGACCTACGAGCAGTACTTC. Its translation: CASSLTGTTYEQYF. Variable domain in full (rest from reference TRBV5-1 and TRBJ2-7): KAGVTQTPRYLIKTRGQQVTLSCSPISGHRSVSWYQQTPGQGLQFLFEYFSETQRNKGNFPGRFSGRQFSNSRSEMNVSTLELGDSALYLCASSLTGTTYEQYFGPGTRLTVT.

Turning to this clone: The germline gene is not matched at one end of the junction; a read error may be the cause. The chain recombines TRBV7-8 with TRBJ2-1; 8 bases are a match to TRBD2. CDR3 size: 16 residues. Germline values: CDR1 SGHVS, CDR2 FQNEAQ. The CDR3 DNA reads TGTGCCAGCACCTTAGGGTTGCGGGGGGTTAACAATGAGCAGTTCTTC. This gives the protein CASTLGLRGVNNEQFF.

The chain recombines TRBV7-2 with TRBJ2-5; no definite D call. CDR1 is SGHTA and CDR2 is FQGNSA in the germline V gene. This CDR3 has 15 amino acids. V was clipped by 5 bases and J by 4 bases, with 17 bases between them. CDR3 DNA: TGTGCCAGCAGCACCGGATTGGAGCCTCGAGAGACCCAGTACTTC. Protein product: CASSTGLEPRETQYF.

The rearrangement links TRBV4-1 to TRBJ2-7, with TRBD1 as a possible D gene (5 bases). The germline V and J ends were trimmed by 5 bases and 7 bases, with 18 bases remaining between them. This CDR3 is 14 amino acids long. CDR1 is MGHRA, CDR2 YSYEKL, per germline. The DNA for the CDR3 is TGCGCCAGCAGCTTCCAACAGGCTTTAGGGGAGCAGTACTTC. It is translated as CASSFQQALGEQYF.

The count of this clone is one. The V and J genes are TRBV19 and TRBJ1-5, with D possibly being TRBD1 (5 bases). Germline CDR1 is LNHDA and CDR2 is SQIVND (reference sequence). This CDR3 is 17 amino acids long. The ends were cut back, 3 bases at V and 3 bases at J, with 18 bases in the middle. This chain's CDR3 is CASSIILWGVPNQPQHF. The DNA of the CDR3 is TGTGCCAGTAGTATTATCCTGTGGGGGGTGCCCAATCAGCCCCAGCATTTT.

The chain is built from TRBV4-2 and TRBJ1-6; 9 bases map to TRBD1. Germline lookup yields CDR1 LGHNA and CDR2 YNFKEQ. The CDR3 is 15 residues long. With V trimmed by 0 bases and J by 15 bases, 9 bases remained unmatched. The chain's CDR3 is CASSQDGDREGNLHF. The CDR3 coding sequence is TGTGCCAGCAGCCAAGATGGGGACAGGGAGGGGAACCTCCACTTT.

This clone occurred a few times. This chain uses TRBV20-1 with TRBJ2-3, with D hard to call. Germline V gene sequence: CDR1 DFQATT, CDR2 SNEGSKA (reference sequence). The CDR3 is made up of 10 amino acids. V shed 5 bases and J shed 11 bases, with 11 bases lying between them. CDR3 DNA: TGCAGTGCTGAATCTAAAAAGCAGTATTTT. Its protein product is CSAESKKQYF.

The V gene is TRBV27, the J gene TRBJ2-7; D gene unclear. The CDR3 is made up of 12 amino acids. The germline gives CDR1 MNHEY, CDR2 SMNVEV (reference sequence). Trimming removed 5 bases from V and 0 bases from J, with 5 bases in between. This chain's CDR3 is CASSQYSYEQYF. The CDR3 DNA is TGTGCCAGCAGTCAGTACTCCTACGAGCAGTACTTC.

V usage is TRBV10-3 and J usage is TRBJ1-1; 10 nucleotides match TRBD1. J was trimmed by 4 bases and V by 4 bases; bases with no gene match: 3. CDR3 size: 14 residues. Germline V CDR1 and CDR2: ENHRY, SYGVKD. This CDR3 is CAISGTGGSTEAFF. CDR3 DNA sequence: TGTGCCATCAGTGGGACAGGGGGGAGCACTGAAGCTTTCTTT.

V is TRBV7-9 and J is TRBJ2-1; D uncertain. Germline-derived CDR1 and CDR2 are SEHNR and FQNEAQ (reference sequence). V was pared by 2 bases and J by 8 bases, with 10 bases between. The CDR3 spans 13 residues. The CDR3 reads CASSLTSHDEQFF. Here the CDR3 DNA reads TGTGCCAGCAGCTTAACTTCCCATGATGAGCAGTTCTTC.

The chain joins TRBV4-1 to TRBJ1-2, with D perhaps matching TRBD1 (6 bases). Germline values: CDR1 MGHRA, CDR2 YSYEKL. Between the trimmed V and J ends, which lost 3 bases and 6 bases, there was a span of 11 bases. The CDR3 extends over 13 amino acids. CDR3 sequence reads: CASSQRQVDGYTF. CDR3 sequence (DNA): TGCGCCAGCAGCCAGAGACAGGTCGATGGCTACACCTTC.

The V call is TRBV27, the J call TRBJ1-1, with D perhaps TRBD1 (5 bases). Germline V gene sequence: CDR1 MNHEY, CDR2 SMNVEV (reference sequence). Trimming pared 3 bases from V and 0 bases from J, leaving 11 bases between. CDR3 length: 15 residues. The chain's CDR3 is CASSFLDSMNTEAFF. CDR3 nucleotide sequence: TGTGCCAGCAGTTTCCTCGACAGTATGAACACTGAAGCTTTCTTT.

This chain links TRBV6-1 with TRBJ1-3; TRBD1 agrees at 7 bases. The V segment lost 5 bases and the J segment 0 bases; nucleotides outside the gene matches: 4. Looked up from germline, CDR1 is MNHNS and CDR2 is SASEGT. The CDR3 contains 15 residues. The CDR3 here is CASSSTGVSGNTIYF. CDR3 sequence (DNA): TGTGCCAGCAGTAGTACAGGGGTCTCTGGAAACACCATATATTTT.

In regard to this clone: This specimen includes other DNA sequences encoding the same CDR3. The chain carries TRBV6-5 and TRBJ2-3; D is unresolved. The CDR3 loop spans 14 amino acids. Germline V gene lookup returns CDR1 MNHEY and CDR2 SVGAGI. V lost 1 base to trimming and J lost 1 base, with 6 bases between them. This chain's CDR3 is CASSYLTGTDTQYF. Written as DNA, the CDR3 is TGTGCCAGCAGTTACTTAACGGGCACAGATACGCAGTATTTT.

This chain links TRBV6-5 with TRBJ2-7, with TRBD2 matching over 10 bases. The CDR3 sequence is 13 residues long. CDR1 and CDR2 from the germline V gene are MNHEY and SVGAGI. After removal of 8 bases from V and 4 bases from J, the junction contained 5 bases not matched to a gene. CDR3: CASASGRGYEQYF. Here the CDR3 DNA reads TGTGCCAGCGCTAGCGGGAGAGGGTACGAGCAGTACTTC.

The chain is built from TRBV27 and TRBJ2-7; D is perhaps TRBD1 (5 bases). The CDR3 extends over 14 amino acids. Trimming removed 3 bases from V and 3 bases from J, with 12 bases in between. Per germline, CDR1 MNHEY and CDR2 SMNVEV (reference sequence). Here the CDR3 DNA reads TGTGCCAGCAGTTTTCAAAGGGGCAGCTACGAGCAGTACTTC. Its protein is CASSFQRGSYEQYF.

The V and J genes are TRBV10-2 and TRBJ1-2; perhaps TRBD1 as D (6 bases). Germline V lookup: CDR1 WSHSY, CDR2 SAAADI. This CDR3 is 15 amino acids long. Between the trimmed V and J ends, which lost 5 bases and 2 bases, there was a span of 15 bases. The CDR3 is CASSPPRDTNYGYTF. Written as DNA, the CDR3 is TGCGCCAGCAGTCCGCCTAGGGACACCAACTATGGCTACACCTTC.

The chain links TRBV6-6 to TRBJ2-5; a weak D match, TRBD2 (7 bases). The V end was cut by 4 bases, the J end by 5 bases, with 14 bases between. The CDR3 is made up of 14 amino acids. Germline CDR1 reads MNHNY; CDR2 reads SVGAGI (reference sequence). The CDR3 DNA reads as TGTGCCAGCAGTTCCACGGGGGGCCTGGAGACCCAGTACTTC. Translation gives CASSSTGGLETQYF.

This clone occurred once. V usage is TRBV27 and J usage is TRBJ2-7, with D possibly TRBD2 on 5 matching bases. The V gene lost 5 bases and the J gene lost 6 bases, with 17 bases spanning the gap. CDR1 and CDR2 (germline): MNHEY, SMNVEV (reference sequence). The CDR3 runs 14 residues. DNA for the CDR3: TGTGCCAGCAGTCCCGGGATCCGGGCGATCGAGCAGTACTTC. Translation: CASSPGIRAIEQYF.

The V gene is TRBV19, the J gene TRBJ1-2; 9 positions agree with TRBD1. Germline lookup yields CDR1 LNHDA and CDR2 SQIVND (reference sequence). The CDR3 extends over 15 amino acids. V shed 5 bases, J shed 7 bases, and the junction held 11 bases outside the gene matches. The CDR3 protein is CASSPKTGGYGGYTF. CDR3 coding DNA: TGTGCCAGTAGTCCAAAGACAGGGGGATATGGTGGCTACACCTTC.

V is TRBV5-1 and J is TRBJ2-3; D is perhaps TRBD2 (7 bases). Germline CDR1 SGHRS, CDR2 YFSETQ. Trimming took off 4 bases at V and 5 bases at J, with 11 bases between the two ends. The CDR3 has 13 amino acids. The CDR3 DNA reads TGCGCCAGCAGCGGGGGGGCGAGAGATACGCAGTATTTT. It specifies CASSGGARDTQYF.

The chain is built from TRBV28 and TRBJ1-5; 8 bases fit TRBD1. The V segment lost 10 bases and the J segment 3 bases; nucleotides outside the gene matches: 17. The CDR3 is 17 amino acids. CDR1 is MDHEN, CDR2 SYDVKM, per germline. This CDR3 is CATRPRQGTGTNQPQHF. CDR3 DNA: TGTGCCACCCGGCCCCGTCAAGGGACAGGCACCAATCAGCCCCAGCATTTT.

V is TRBV4-2 and J is TRBJ1-2; TRBD1 is a possible D gene (5 bases). This CDR3 is built from 17 residues. Germline CDR1 and CDR2: LGHNA and YNFKEQ. V lost 4 bases, J lost 8 bases, and 26 bases lay in between. The CDR3 spells CASSLGGDLASLRGYTF. DNA for the CDR3: TGTGCCAGCAGCCTGGGCGGGGACCTGGCTTCCCTCCGCGGCTACACCTTC.

V gene TRBV15 combines with J gene TRBJ2-7; D perhaps matches TRBD1 (6 bases). The germline V gene has CDR1 LNHNV and CDR2 YYDKDF (reference sequence). The V gene lost 8 bases and the J gene lost 3 bases, with 11 bases spanning the gap. There are 12 residues in the CDR3. The CDR3 region is CATGDKLYEQYF. In DNA form, the CDR3 reads TGTGCCACCGGGGACAAACTCTACGAGCAGTACTTC.

In its sample, this clone was seen once. The CDR3 region is CASSLKGTADTQYF. The DNA of the CDR3 is TGTGCCAGCAGCTTGAAAGGGACTGCAGATACGCAGTATTTT. The V gene is TRBV7-2, the J gene TRBJ2-3; TRBD2 might be the D (6 bases). Germline lookup yields CDR1 SGHTA and CDR2 FQGNSA. CDR3 length equals 14 residues. V was cut by 3 bases and J by 4 bases, with 11 bases left in between. Looking up the rest from reference TRBV7-2 and TRBJ2-3 gives the full variable domain: GAGVSQSPSNKVTEKGKDVELRCDPISGHTALYWYRQSLGQGLEFLIYFQGNSAPDKSGLPSDRFSAERTGGSVSTLTIQRTQQEDSAVYLCASSLKGTADTQYFGPGTRLTVL.

J is TRBJ2-3 and V is TRBV2; 9 bases map to TRBD1. The CDR3 totals 13 residues. The germline CDR1 and CDR2 sequences are SNHLY and FYNNEI. The V and J ends lost 8 bases and 3 bases, in that order; junction bases with no gene match: 3. CDR3 in amino acids: CASGQGRTDTQYF. Here the CDR3 DNA reads TGTGCCAGCGGACAGGGGCGTACAGATACGCAGTATTTT.

The rearrangement joins TRBV4-1 to TRBJ1-3, with 7 bases lining up with TRBD1. Per the germline V gene, CDR1 is MGHRA and CDR2 is YSYEKL. The CDR3 has 16 residues. With V trimmed by 2 bases and J by 0 bases, 4 bases remained unmatched. CDR3 protein: CASSQRQGYSGNTIYF. CDR3 DNA: TGCGCCAGCAGCCAACGACAGGGATACTCTGGAAACACCATATATTTT.

The rearrangement joins TRBV19 to TRBJ2-5; TRBD2 matches at 8 bases. Unmatched junction bases numbered 11, after V lost 5 bases and J lost 9 bases. The CDR3 extends over 14 amino acids. From germline, CDR1 is LNHDA and CDR2 SQIVND (reference sequence). CDR3 coding DNA: TGTGCCAGTAGTTCCGCCGGGACTAGTGCTTCCCAGTACTTC. Its protein product is CASSSAGTSASQYF.

The V and J genes are TRBV6-5 and TRBJ1-5, with a weak D call TRBD1 (6 bases). Germline-derived CDR1 and CDR2 are MNHEY and SVGAGI. The CDR3 covers 13 residues. Trimming removed 6 bases from V and 11 bases from J, with 17 bases in between. The CDR3 coding sequence is TGTGCCAGCAGGGGTACAGGGTACACGACCCAGCATTTT. Translation: CASRGTGYTTQHF.

The table lists this clone with a few counts. J is TRBJ1-2 and V is TRBV30, with D maybe TRBD1 (5 bases). This CDR3 is 12 amino acids long. CDR1 and CDR2 from the germline V gene are GTSNPN and SVGIG (reference sequence). The ends were cut back, 2 bases at V and 6 bases at J, with 10 bases in the middle. As DNA, the CDR3 is TGTGCCTGGAGTCTAGGCAGGGATGGCTACACCTTC. It encodes CAWSLGRDGYTF. The full variable domain, in which reference TRBV30 and TRBJ1-2 provide the parts outside the CDR3, is SQTIHQWPATLVQPVGSPLSLECTVEGTSNPNLYWYRQAAGRGLQLLFYSVGIGQISSEVPQNLSASRPQDRQFILSSKKLLLSDSGFYLCAWSLGRDGYTFGSGTRLTVV.

J is TRBJ1-2 and V is TRBV14; 7 bases line up with TRBD1. J was trimmed by 4 bases and V by 4 bases; bases with no gene match: 9. The CDR3 has 15 amino acids. Germline V gene data show CDR1 as SGHDN and CDR2 as FVKESK. The CDR3 here is CASSRARQGPYGYTF. CDR3 coding DNA: TGTGCCAGCAGCCGGGCAAGACAGGGCCCCTATGGCTACACCTTC.